These 18 T cell receptor beta chains originate from one sample sequenced in a study of TIL therapy for anti-PD-1-resistant metastatic lung cancer. This was the immunoSEQ v3 assay. TCRdb's table, derived via immunoSEQ multiplex PCR, lists solely in-frame clones and lacks some. The data contain about 59,000 clones, less than 75% of them seen just once; the ten biggest clones take up more than 1.5%. The sample's time point: pre-treatment sample, taken before nivolumab and TIL therapy. The sample consisted of blood, taken at baseline. These receptors originate from a person between 30 and 79 years old with non-small cell lung cancer.

The V call is TRBV5-6, the J call TRBJ1-1; tentatively, D is TRBD1 (5 bases). V lost 0 bases and J 6 bases, leaving 12 bases between the germline ends. In germline, CDR1 is SGHDT, CDR2 YYEEEE. This CDR3 region has 14 residues. The CDR3: CASSLGPGVAEAFF. CDR3 nucleotides: TGTGCCAGCAGCTTGGGGCCGGGGGTGGCTGAAGCTTTCTTT.

This clone was counted a few times. The V call is TRBV27, the J call TRBJ2-5; D is uncertain. Per the germline V gene, CDR1 is MNHEY and CDR2 is SMNVEV (reference sequence). Trimming cost V 0 bases and J 5 bases, with 13 bases left between them. This CDR3 has 15 residues. In DNA, the CDR3 is TGTGCCAGCAGTTTATCGAATGGTCCAGGCGAGACCCAGTACTTC. This sequence encodes CASSLSNGPGETQYF.

The chain couples TRBV13 to TRBJ1-2, with D tentatively TRBD1 (5 bases). Trimming removed 0 bases at V and 4 bases at J, with 9 bases between. The germline gives CDR1 PRHDT, CDR2 FYEKMQ (reference sequence). CDR3 length: 14 residues. DNA of the CDR3: TGTGCCAGCAGCTTAGGCAGGGCCGGCTATGGCTACACCTTC. It translates to CASSLGRAGYGYTF.

In its sample, this clone was seen a few times. J is TRBJ1-1 and V is TRBV10-3; TRBD1 might be the D (5 bases). The V gene's germline CDR1 is ENHRY and CDR2 SYGVKD. Trimming took 6 bases from V and 1 from J, leaving 21 bases between them. CDR3 length equals 17 residues. In nucleotides, the CDR3 is TGTGCCATCAGAGGGAGCGAGGGGCTAATCTCGAACACTGAAGCTTTCTTT. Translating gives CAIRGSEGLISNTEAFF.

This clone was observed once. The CDR3 sequence: CASSPTGSRQETQYF. The DNA of the CDR3 is TGTGCCAGCAGCCCGACAGGGAGTCGGCAAGAGACCCAGTACTTC. The chain joins TRBV4-2 to TRBJ2-5; 7 bases agree with TRBD1. V gave up 4 bases and J gave up 2 bases; unmatched junction bases: 7. Germline CDR1 is LGHNA and CDR2 is YNFKEQ. This CDR3 comprises 15 residues.

This rearrangement joins TRBV6-1 to TRBJ2-7, with D possibly being TRBD1 (6 bases). CDR3 length: 14 amino acids. In germline, CDR1 is MNHNS, CDR2 SASEGT. Deletions cut 5 bases from V and 1 base from J, with 12 bases between. The CDR3, as DNA: TGTGCCAGCAGTAAACAGGGCTGGTCCTACGAGCAGTACTTC. As protein: CASSKQGWSYEQYF.

This clone was seen just once. V is TRBV7-9 and J is TRBJ2-7; TRBD1 matches at 9 bases. Looked up from germline, CDR1 is SEHNR and CDR2 is FQNEAQ (reference sequence). The CDR3 contains 16 residues. The V segment lost 9 bases and the J segment 5 bases; nucleotides outside the gene matches: 17. For the CDR3, the DNA is TGTGCCAGAACTCGAGGGGGGGACAGGGAGTTAAACGAGCAGTACTTC. Translation gives CARTRGGDRELNEQYF. Together with reference TRBV7-9 and TRBJ2-7, the CDR3 gives the full variable domain: DTGVSQNPRHKITKRGQNVTFRCDPISEHNRLYWYRQTLGQGPEFLTYFQNEAQLEKSRLLSDRFSAERPKGSFSTLEIQRTEQGDSAMYLCARTRGGDRELNEQYFGPGTRLTVT.

V usage is TRBV5-1 and J usage is TRBJ2-7, with D possibly being TRBD1 or TRBD2 (5 bases each). The V gene lost 3 bases and the J gene lost 12 bases, with 19 bases spanning the gap. CDR1 and CDR2 (germline): SGHRS, YFSETQ. The CDR3 is made up of 13 amino acids. The CDR3 DNA follows: TGCGCCAGCAGCTCTGGGACCATATCAGGGCTGTACTTC. Translated: CASSSGTISGLYF.

The chain is built from TRBV9 and TRBJ2-5; 7 positions agree with TRBD2. Per the germline V gene, CDR1 is SGDLS and CDR2 is YYNGEE. The CDR3 loop spans 16 amino acids. Trimming at V came to 6 bases and at J to 2 bases, leaving 13 bases not matched to a gene. The CDR3 sequence is CASTPGETSLQETQYF. Here the CDR3 DNA reads TGTGCCAGCACCCCGGGGGAGACTAGCTTACAAGAGACCCAGTACTTC.

The V gene is TRBV6-1, the J gene TRBJ1-4; D call uncertain. Germline lookup yields CDR1 MNHNS and CDR2 SASEGT. The CDR3 contains 14 residues. Trimming removed 0 bases from V and 11 bases from J, with 13 bases in between. CDR3 protein: CASSEARGPRKLFF. In DNA, the CDR3 is TGTGCCAGCAGTGAAGCGCGCGGACCGAGGAAACTGTTTTTT.

The rearrangement uses TRBV5-5 and TRBJ2-5, with no clear D. CDR1 is SGHKS, CDR2 YYEKEE, per germline (reference sequence). This CDR3 comprises 13 residues. V lost 0 bases, J lost 5 bases, and 8 bases lay in between. CDR3 sequence (DNA): TGTGCCAGCAGCTTGGCCAGTGGGGAGACCCAGTACTTC. This encodes CASSLASGETQYF.

This clone was recorded a few times. V gene TRBV7-3 combines with J gene TRBJ2-7, with D possibly matching TRBD1 (5 bases). The CDR3 extends over 14 amino acids. Germline CDR1 SGHTA, CDR2 FQGTGA. Trimming took 5 bases from V and 1 from J, leaving 12 bases between them. CDR3 loop: CASSLTPGSYEQYF. DNA for the CDR3: TGTGCCAGCAGCCTGACCCCAGGGTCCTACGAGCAGTACTTC.

As for this clone: The junction departs from germline at one end; a sequencing error may be responsible. The chain employs TRBV4-2 and TRBJ1-4, with a tentative D call TRBD1 (5 bases). Germline V gives CDR1 LGHNA, CDR2 YNFKEQ. The CDR3 consists of 13 residues. The chain's CDR3 is CASSQDGRGELVF. The CDR3 nucleotides read TGTGCCAGCAGCCAAGATGGACGGGGGGAACTTGTTTTT.

The V call is TRBV5-1, the J call TRBJ2-6; 7 bases align to TRBD1. From germline, CDR1 is SGHRS and CDR2 YFSETQ. V lost 4 bases, J lost 2 bases, and 3 bases stayed unmatched. The CDR3 length is 15 residues. CDR3 sequence reads: CASSAGQAGANVLTF. The CDR3 coding sequence is TGCGCCAGCAGCGCCGGACAGGCTGGGGCCAACGTCCTGACTTTC.

The rearrangement joins TRBV28 to TRBJ1-1, with a weak D call TRBD1 (6 bases). CDR3 size: 14 residues. Germline CDR1 and CDR2: MDHEN and SYDVKM. Trimming shortened V by 8 bases and J by 8 bases, and 21 bases separated the two germline ends. CDR3 in amino acids: CASGKRTGLAEAFF. Written as DNA, the CDR3 is TGTGCCAGCGGGAAAAGAACAGGGCTGGCCGAAGCTTTCTTT.

This clone has just a few counts. The rearrangement uses TRBV4-1 and TRBJ1-1; TRBD1 agrees at 7 bases. CDR3 length equals 16 residues. The J segment lost 3 bases and the V segment lost 1 base, leaving 8 bases of the junction unmatched. Germline V lookup: CDR1 MGHRA, CDR2 YSYEKL. The CDR3 DNA sequence: TGCGCCAGCAGCCAAGGACCTCTCAGGGGGGACACTGAAGCTTTCTTT. Translation gives CASSQGPLRGDTEAFF.

The genes are TRBV5-1 and TRBJ1-1; D call uncertain. V was shortened by 4 bases and J by 1 base, with 14 bases between the two germline ends. The germline V gene has CDR1 SGHRS and CDR2 YFSETQ. The CDR3 has 15 amino acids. CDR3 loop: CASSTVGQTNTEAFF. CDR3 DNA sequence: TGCGCCAGCAGCACGGTAGGGCAGACGAACACTGAAGCTTTCTTT.

This clone was seen once. The chain links TRBV2 to TRBJ2-5; the match to TRBD2 covers 8 bases. CDR1 is SNHLY and CDR2 is FYNNEI in the germline V gene. Trimming at V came to 5 bases and at J to 5 bases, leaving 10 bases not matched to a gene. This CDR3 contains 15 residues. The CDR3 is CASSRITRGGETQYF. DNA for the CDR3: TGTGCCAGCAGTAGGATCACTCGGGGGGGTGAGACCCAGTACTTC. The whole variable domain, filled in from reference TRBV2 and TRBJ2-5, reads EPEVTQTPSHQVTQMGQEVILRCVPISNHLYFYWYRQILGQKVEFLVSFYNNEISEKSEIFDDQFSVERPDGSNFTLKIRSTKLEDSAMYFCASSRITRGGETQYFGPGTRLLVL.